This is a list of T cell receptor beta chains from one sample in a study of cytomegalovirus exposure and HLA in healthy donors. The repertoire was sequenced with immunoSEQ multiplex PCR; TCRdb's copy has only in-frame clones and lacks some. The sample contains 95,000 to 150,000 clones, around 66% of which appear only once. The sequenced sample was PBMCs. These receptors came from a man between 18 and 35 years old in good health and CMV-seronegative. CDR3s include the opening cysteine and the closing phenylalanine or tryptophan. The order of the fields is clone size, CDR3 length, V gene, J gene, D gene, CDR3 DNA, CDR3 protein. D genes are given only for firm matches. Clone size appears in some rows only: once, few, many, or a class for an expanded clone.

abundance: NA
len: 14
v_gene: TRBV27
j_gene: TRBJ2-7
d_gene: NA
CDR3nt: TGTGCCAGCAGTTTTAGCCGGAGCTCCTACGAGCAGTACTTC
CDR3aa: CASSFSRSSYEQYF

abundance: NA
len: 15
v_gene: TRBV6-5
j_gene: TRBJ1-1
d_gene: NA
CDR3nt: TGTGCCAGCAGCCTCAGGGCGGGAGGGCACACTGAAGCTTTCTTT
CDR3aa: CASSLRAGGHTEAFF

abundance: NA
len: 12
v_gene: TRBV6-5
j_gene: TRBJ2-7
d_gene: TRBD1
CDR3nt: TGTGCCAGCCGGCACAGGGGATACGAGCAGTACTTC
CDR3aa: CASRHRGYEQYF

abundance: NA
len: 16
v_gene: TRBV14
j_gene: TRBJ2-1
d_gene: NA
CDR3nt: TGTGCCAGCAGCCAAGTTGCTATCTTCCGTACGGATGAGCAGTTCTTC
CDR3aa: CASSQVAIFRTDEQFF

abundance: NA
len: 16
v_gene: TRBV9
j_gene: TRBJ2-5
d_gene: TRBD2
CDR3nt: TGTGCCAGCAGCGTAGGCGCCGGGGGGGCTCTAGAGACCCAGTACTTC
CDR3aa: CASSVGAGGALETQYF

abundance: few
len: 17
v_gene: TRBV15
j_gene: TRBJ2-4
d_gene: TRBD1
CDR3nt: TGTGCCACCAGCAACCCCGGACAGGGGAGGACCAAAAACATTCAGTACTTC
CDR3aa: CATSNPGQGRTKNIQYF

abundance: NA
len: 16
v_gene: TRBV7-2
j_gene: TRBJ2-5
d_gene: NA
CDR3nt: TGTGCCAGCAGCGTGAGGGTGACTTTCCCCGAAGAGACCCAGTACTTC
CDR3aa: CASSVRVTFPEETQYF

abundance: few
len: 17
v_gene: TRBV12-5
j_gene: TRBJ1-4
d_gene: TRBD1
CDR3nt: TGTGCTAGTGGCCCGCGGACAGGCGAGTCCCCGGGGGAAAAACTGTTTTTT
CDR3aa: CASGPRTGESPGEKLFF

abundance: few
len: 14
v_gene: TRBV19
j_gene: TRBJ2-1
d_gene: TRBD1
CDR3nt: TGTGCCAGTAGTTCCCAGGGGGCCTACAATGAGCAGTTCTTC
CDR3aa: CASSSQGAYNEQFF

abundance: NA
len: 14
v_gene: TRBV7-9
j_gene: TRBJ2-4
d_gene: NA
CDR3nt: TGTGCCAGCAGCTCTAGCACAGATATATACATTCAGTACTTC
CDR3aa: CASSSSTDIYIQYF

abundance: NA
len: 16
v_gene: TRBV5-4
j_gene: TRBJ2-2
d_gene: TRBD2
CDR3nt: TGTGCCAGCAGTTTGGGACTAGCGAAGAACACCGGGGAGCTGTTTTTT
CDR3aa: CASSLGLAKNTGELFF

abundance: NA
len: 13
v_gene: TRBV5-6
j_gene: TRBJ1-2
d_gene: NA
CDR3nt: TGTGCCAGCAGCCCCGGGTCCAACTATGGCTACACCTTC
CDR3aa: CASSPGSNYGYTF

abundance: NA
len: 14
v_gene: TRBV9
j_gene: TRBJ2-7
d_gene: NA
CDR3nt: TGTGCCAGCAGCGTCTTAGACGACTACTACGAGCAGTACTTC
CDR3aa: CASSVLDDYYEQYF

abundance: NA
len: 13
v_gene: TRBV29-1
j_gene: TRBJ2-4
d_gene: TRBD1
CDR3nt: TGCAGCGGGGCGGGACAGGGCGAGAACATTCAGTACTTC
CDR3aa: CSGAGQGENIQYF

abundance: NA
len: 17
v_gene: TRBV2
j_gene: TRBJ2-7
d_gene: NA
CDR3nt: TGTGCCAGCAGTGAAGGGAAGGACAGCGTCCCGAAGGACGAGCAGTACTTC
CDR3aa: CASSEGKDSVPKDEQYF

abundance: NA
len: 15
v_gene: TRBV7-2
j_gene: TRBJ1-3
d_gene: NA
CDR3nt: TGTGCCAGCAGTGTGGGCGATTACTCTGGAAACACCATATATTTT
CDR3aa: CASSVGDYSGNTIYF

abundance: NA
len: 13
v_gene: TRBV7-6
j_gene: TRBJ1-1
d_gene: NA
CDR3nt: TGTGCCAGCAGCCTGGCTCAGGGCACTGAAGCTTTCTTT
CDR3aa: CASSLAQGTEAFF

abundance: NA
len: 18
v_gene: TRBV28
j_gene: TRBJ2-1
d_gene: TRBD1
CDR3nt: TGTGCCAGCAGTTCCCGCCCGGGACAGCGGATGAACTACAATGAGCAGTTCTTC
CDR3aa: CASSSRPGQRMNYNEQFF

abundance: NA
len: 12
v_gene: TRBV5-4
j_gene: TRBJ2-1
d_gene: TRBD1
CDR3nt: TGTGCCAGCAGCGGACAGGGTGAGGGGGGGTTCTTC
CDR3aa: CASSGQGEGGFF

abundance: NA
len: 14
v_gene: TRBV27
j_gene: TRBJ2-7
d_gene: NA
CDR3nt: TGTGCCAGCAGTTTCAAGGGGTTGGGTGACGAGCAGTACTTC
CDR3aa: CASSFKGLGDEQYF

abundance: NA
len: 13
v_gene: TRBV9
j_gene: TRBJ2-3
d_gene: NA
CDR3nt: TGTGCCAGCAGCGTTTTAAGCACAGATACGCAGTATTTT
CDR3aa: CASSVLSTDTQYF

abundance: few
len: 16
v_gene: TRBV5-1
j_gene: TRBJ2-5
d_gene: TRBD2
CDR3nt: TGCGCCAGCAGCTGGGGGGGACTAGCAGATAAGGAGACCCAGTACTTC
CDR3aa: CASSWGGLADKETQYF

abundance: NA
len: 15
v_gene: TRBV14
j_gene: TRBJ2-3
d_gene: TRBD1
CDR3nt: TGTGCCAGCAGCCTCAGGGACAGGGGACCGGATACGCAGTATTTT
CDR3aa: CASSLRDRGPDTQYF

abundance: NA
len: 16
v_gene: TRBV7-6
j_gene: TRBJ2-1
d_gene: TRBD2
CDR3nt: TGTGCCAGCAGCTCTAAACTAGCGGGAGGTACCAATGAGCAGTTCTTC
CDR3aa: CASSSKLAGGTNEQFF

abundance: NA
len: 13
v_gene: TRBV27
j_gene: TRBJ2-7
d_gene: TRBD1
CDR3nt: TGTGCCAGCAGTGCACGACAGGGGGTCGGGCAGTACTTC
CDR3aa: CASSARQGVGQYF

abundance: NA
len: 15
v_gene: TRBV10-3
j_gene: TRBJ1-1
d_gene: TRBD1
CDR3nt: TGTGCCATCAGTGACACCGGGACAGGGAACACTGAAGCTTTCTTT
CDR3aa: CAISDTGTGNTEAFF